This T cell receptor beta chain was sequenced in a study of beta chain features in type 1 diabetes. Notes on the study in general: Researchers report that Type 1 diabetes patients had moderately but significantly shorter TCRB CDR3s across all four CD4+ subsets.

The investigators reverse transcribed all of the isolated RNA, so they sequenced expressed TCRB transcripts. Some clones are missing from TCRdb's copy, which holds only in-frame ones; the method was immunoSEQ multiplex PCR. This table has roughly 300,000 clones, roughly a tenth appearing once. Only a few counts were recorded for this clone. Its antigen is unknown. V shed 5 bases and J 4 bases; nucleotides not matched to a gene: 5. Germline V lookup: CDR1 SGHTA, CDR2 FQGNSA. The CDR3 runs to 13 residues. Sorting of CD4+ naive, central memory, regulatory and stem cell-like memory cells was performed via CD45RO/CCR7/CD25/CD127/CD95/CD27.

The material sequenced was central memory CD4+ T cells from blood. The TCR originated in a man younger than 40 with type 1 diabetes. J is TRBJ2-7 and V is TRBV7-2, with 7 bases identical to TRBD1. CDR3 amino acids: CASSLGQVYEQYF. CDR3 nucleotides: TGTGCCAGCAGCCTCGGACAGGTTTACGAGCAGTACTTC.